Listed below are T cell receptor beta chains from one sample, sequenced in a study of a mutant IDH1 vaccine in newly diagnosed glioma. TCRdb's copy holds only in-frame clones and misses some; the assay was immunoSEQ multiplex PCR. The sample holds some 90,000 clones, around 79% seen once. Sequenced material: PBMCs, taken from a glioma patient treated with radiotherapy, temozolomide or both. Receptors were obtained from a middle-aged man with glioma. Some clones in this sample may be carry-over from other donors' samples. The CDR3 runs from the conserved cysteine through the conserved F or W. D genes are given only for firm matches. Some rows have no size entry. The others give once, few or many, or a class for an expanded clone.

j_call: TRBJ1-1
clone_size: .
d_call: .
cdr3_length: 16
v_call: TRBV14
cdr3_nt: TGTGCCAGCAGCCAAGAAGGCAGGTTTACGAACACTGAAGCTTTCTTT
cdr3_aa: CASSQEGRFTNTEAFF

j_call: TRBJ1-4
clone_size: .
d_call: .
cdr3_length: 13
v_call: TRBV30
cdr3_nt: TGTGCCGGAAGCGCGGTTATTAATGAAAAACTGTTTTTT
cdr3_aa: CAGSAVINEKLFF

j_call: TRBJ1-1
clone_size: .
d_call: .
cdr3_length: 14
v_call: TRBV7-2
cdr3_nt: TGTGCCAGCAGCTTTGACAGGCAATTTCCTGAAGCTTTCTTT
cdr3_aa: CASSFDRQFPEAFF

j_call: TRBJ2-1
clone_size: .
d_call: TRBD2
cdr3_length: 15
v_call: TRBV2
cdr3_nt: TGTGCCAGCAGGAGGGAGGGGACGGCCTACAATGAGCAGTTCTTC
cdr3_aa: CASRREGTAYNEQFF

j_call: TRBJ2-3
clone_size: once
d_call: .
cdr3_length: 15
v_call: TRBV5-1
cdr3_nt: TGCGCCAGCAGCTTACAGGGACCGAGGCGGGATACGCAGTATTTT
cdr3_aa: CASSLQGPRRDTQYF

j_call: TRBJ1-1
clone_size: .
d_call: TRBD1
cdr3_length: 15
v_call: TRBV10-1
cdr3_nt: TGCGCCAGCAGTAAAATGACAGGGGCGGCCGCTGAAGCTTTCTTT
cdr3_aa: CASSKMTGAAAEAFF

j_call: TRBJ1-4
clone_size: .
d_call: .
cdr3_length: 12
v_call: TRBV15
cdr3_nt: TGTGCCACCAGCCCCACCCGAGGGAAACTGTTTTTT
cdr3_aa: CATSPTRGKLFF

j_call: TRBJ1-2
clone_size: .
d_call: .
cdr3_length: 15
v_call: TRBV5-1
cdr3_nt: TGCGCCAGCAGCTTGTTAGGGGGTTTGAAAGATGGCTACACCTTC
cdr3_aa: CASSLLGGLKDGYTF

j_call: TRBJ2-7
clone_size: .
d_call: TRBD1
cdr3_length: 14
v_call: TRBV5-4
cdr3_nt: TGTGCCAGCAGCGGGGGACAGGAAAGCTACGAGCAGTACTTC
cdr3_aa: CASSGGQESYEQYF

j_call: TRBJ1-6
clone_size: .
d_call: .
cdr3_length: 16
v_call: TRBV5-1
cdr3_nt: TGCGCCAGCAGCTTGGTCTCGGGCCGAGAAGGGTCACCCCTCCACTTT
cdr3_aa: CASSLVSGREGSPLHF

j_call: TRBJ1-2
clone_size: .
d_call: .
cdr3_length: 14
v_call: TRBV2
cdr3_nt: TGTGCCAGCAGTGAACAGCCCCTTAACTATGGCTACACCTTC
cdr3_aa: CASSEQPLNYGYTF

j_call: TRBJ2-1
clone_size: once
d_call: .
cdr3_length: 17
v_call: TRBV21-1
cdr3_nt: TGTGCCAGCAGCCTAAGGGACTGGCGTTTCTCCTACAATGAGCAGTTCTTC
cdr3_aa: CASSLRDWRFSYNEQFF

j_call: TRBJ2-7
clone_size: .
d_call: .
cdr3_length: 12
v_call: TRBV5-1
cdr3_nt: TGCGCCAGCAGCTTGGACAACTACGAGCAGTACTTC
cdr3_aa: CASSLDNYEQYF

j_call: TRBJ2-5
clone_size: .
d_call: TRBD2
cdr3_length: 15
v_call: TRBV4-2
cdr3_nt: TGTGCCAGCTCCCGCCGACAGACTAGCGAAGAGACCCAGTACTTC
cdr3_aa: CASSRRQTSEETQYF

j_call: TRBJ2-7
clone_size: .
d_call: .
cdr3_length: 14
v_call: TRBV9
cdr3_nt: TGTGCCAGCAGCGCCCTACAGCGGATCTACGAGCAGTACTTC
cdr3_aa: CASSALQRIYEQYF

j_call: TRBJ1-2
clone_size: once
d_call: TRBD1
cdr3_length: 17
v_call: TRBV7-9
cdr3_nt: TGTGCCAGCAGCTTAGAAGGGACAGCGGGCTTTAACTATGGCTACACCTTC
cdr3_aa: CASSLEGTAGFNYGYTF

j_call: TRBJ1-1
clone_size: .
d_call: .
cdr3_length: 11
v_call: TRBV20-1
cdr3_nt: TGCAGTGCCCCGTTGGTCCCTGAAGCTTTCTTT
cdr3_aa: CSAPLVPEAFF

j_call: TRBJ1-2
clone_size: .
d_call: TRBD1
cdr3_length: 13
v_call: TRBV30
cdr3_nt: TGTGCCGAACAGGGGGTAGGTTCGGGTGGCTACACCTTC
cdr3_aa: CAEQGVGSGGYTF

j_call: TRBJ1-3
clone_size: few
d_call: .
cdr3_length: 13
v_call: TRBV6-5
cdr3_nt: TGTGCCAGCAAGGGGAGCTCTGGAAACACCATATATTTT
cdr3_aa: CASKGSSGNTIYF

j_call: TRBJ2-7
clone_size: .
d_call: TRBD2
cdr3_length: 14
v_call: TRBV6-5
cdr3_nt: TGTGCCAGCACCAGAAGCGGGGGGGCCTACGAGCAGTACTTC
cdr3_aa: CASTRSGGAYEQYF

j_call: TRBJ1-5
clone_size: .
d_call: .
cdr3_length: 15
v_call: TRBV4-1
cdr3_nt: TGCGCCAGCAGCCAAGGGGTTAATAGCAATCAGCCCCAGCATTTT
cdr3_aa: CASSQGVNSNQPQHF

j_call: TRBJ2-2
clone_size: .
d_call: .
cdr3_length: 15
v_call: TRBV5-4
cdr3_nt: TGTGCCAGCAGCTTCTCCAGGGGGGGGACCGGGGAGCTGTTTTTT
cdr3_aa: CASSFSRGGTGELFF

j_call: TRBJ1-1
clone_size: .
d_call: .
cdr3_length: 16
v_call: TRBV7-8
cdr3_nt: TGTGCCAGCAGCGGGCAAGGACCTCTCATGAACACTGAAGCTTTCTTT
cdr3_aa: CASSGQGPLMNTEAFF

j_call: TRBJ1-2
clone_size: .
d_call: .
cdr3_length: 12
v_call: TRBV2
cdr3_nt: TGTGCCAGCAGTGCCCAGGGTGATGGCTACACCTTC
cdr3_aa: CASSAQGDGYTF

j_call: TRBJ1-1
clone_size: .
d_call: TRBD1
cdr3_length: 14
v_call: TRBV7-6
cdr3_nt: TGTGCCAGCAGCGAGGACAGGGCGAGCACTGAAGCTTTCTTT
cdr3_aa: CASSEDRASTEAFF

j_call: TRBJ1-6
clone_size: .
d_call: .
cdr3_length: 16
v_call: TRBV5-1
cdr3_nt: TGCGCCAGCAGCCCGGGGGTGGGAGGTTTGAATTCACCCCTCCACTTT
cdr3_aa: CASSPGVGGLNSPLHF

j_call: TRBJ1-1
clone_size: .
d_call: .
cdr3_length: 13
v_call: TRBV5-1
cdr3_nt: TGCGCCAGCAGCTTGGAGGGGGGGCTCGGGGCTTTCTTT
cdr3_aa: CASSLEGGLGAFF